This record covers a single T cell receptor (beta chain). The sample belongs to a study of blood T cell repertoires in COVID-19. The repertoire was sequenced with immunoSEQ multiplex PCR; TCRdb's copy has only in-frame clones and lacks some. The sample holds 150,000 or so clones; more than 65% are singletons and the top ten take approximately 9.7%. Trimming cost V 5 bases and J 8 bases; bases outside gene matches: 18. The germline V gene encodes CDR1 MNHNY and CDR2 SVGAGI (reference sequence). The CDR3 has 17 residues. This sequence was found in a woman in her fifties or sixties with acute or convalescent COVID-19. This chain uses TRBV6-6 with TRBJ1-2, with TRBD1 matching over 9 bases. Sequenced sample: peripheral blood. In DNA, the CDR3 is TGTGCCAGCAGTCCCAGACAGGGGGTTCCCCCCTTGGGAGGCTACACCTTC. Translation gives CASSPRQGVPPLGGYTF.